The 14 T cell receptor beta chains given below trace back to one sample, sequenced in a study of CD8+ T cells in alopecia areata. The treatment denotes: oral pan-JAK inhibitor, 5-10 mg twice daily. Extracted RNA was reverse transcribed into cDNA, the sequencing template. Clones were sequenced by immunoSEQ multiplex PCR, and TCRdb holds only the in-frame ones, with some missing. The data hold over 85,000 clones, with around 70% observed a single time. Source: CD8+ T cells sorted from blood, taken at roughly week 45, from a patient treated with tofacitinib. The receptors originated from a human donor with alopecia areata.

As regards this clone: Other DNA sequences in the same sample also yield this CDR3. The chain recombines TRBV14 with TRBJ1-5; D not certain. The V gene lost 1 base and the J gene lost 2 bases, with 3 bases spanning the gap. From germline, CDR1 is SGHDN and CDR2 FVKESK. The CDR3 length is 13 residues. For the CDR3, the DNA is TGTGCCAGCAGCCAAGGTGGCAATCAGCCCCAGCATTTT. Its translation is CASSQGGNQPQHF.

This chain uses TRBV7-9 with TRBJ1-4; D call uncertain. V was cut by 1 base and J by 4 bases, with 7 bases left in between. The CDR3 covers 14 residues. Looked up from germline, CDR1 is SEHNR and CDR2 is FQNEAQ (reference sequence). The CDR3 DNA follows: TGTGCCAGCAGCTTAGGTCCGATTAATGAAAAACTGTTTTTT. It specifies CASSLGPINEKLFF.

The chain recombines TRBV2 with TRBJ2-3; D is undetermined. The germline V and J ends were trimmed by 1 base and 0 bases, with 5 bases remaining between them. Germline V CDR1 and CDR2: SNHLY, FYNNEI. CDR3 size: 14 residues. CDR3 sequence reads: CASSEGKSTDTQYF. CDR3 nucleotide sequence: TGTGCCAGCAGTGAAGGGAAGAGCACAGATACGCAGTATTTT.

Only a few counts were recorded for this clone. The V gene is TRBV7-9, the J gene TRBJ2-1; D might be TRBD2 (5 bases). V lost 1 base, J lost 12 bases, and 13 bases lay in between. The CDR3 is made up of 13 amino acids. The germline CDR1 and CDR2 sequences are SEHNR and FQNEAQ (reference sequence). The CDR3 region is CASSLVPLEGQFF. The DNA for the CDR3 is TGTGCCAGCAGCTTAGTTCCGTTAGAGGGGCAGTTCTTC. Full variable domain (outside the CDR3, taken from reference TRBV7-9 and TRBJ2-1): DTGVSQNPRHKITKRGQNVTFRCDPISEHNRLYWYRQTLGQGPEFLTYFQNEAQLEKSRLLSDRFSAERPKGSFSTLEIQRTEQGDSAMYLCASSLVPLEGQFFGPGTRLTVL.

Remarks on this clone: At the DNA level, this CDR3 is encoded by other sequences in the same sample as well. The chain has TRBV11-2 and TRBJ2-5; D gene ambiguous. V lost 6 bases and J lost 3, with 14 bases in between. This CDR3 is 14 amino acids long. Per germline, CDR1 SGHAT and CDR2 FQNNGV. The CDR3 nucleotides are TGTGCCAGCAGTTTCCCAGCCCGGGAAGAGACCCAGTACTTC. Translation: CASSFPAREETQYF.

The J gene is TRBJ1-1, the V gene TRBV4-3; 10 positions match TRBD1. Germline lookup yields CDR1 LGHNA and CDR2 YSLEER. The CDR3 length is 15 residues. Germline trimming cut 1 base from V and 6 bases from J; bases unmatched to any gene: 5. Here the CDR3 reads CASSQGTGGFAEAFF. CDR3 sequence (DNA): TGCGCCAGCAGCCAAGGGACAGGGGGTTTCGCTGAAGCTTTCTTT.

V is TRBV27 and J is TRBJ1-5; unclear D gene. Deletions cut 3 bases from V and 6 bases from J, with 9 bases between. Per germline, CDR1 MNHEY and CDR2 SMNVEV (reference sequence). The CDR3 spans 13 residues. Here the CDR3 reads CASSFRVLQPQHF. CDR3 bases: TGTGCCAGCAGTTTTCGAGTTCTTCAGCCCCAGCATTTT.

A single count supports this clone. The V gene is TRBV30, the J gene TRBJ2-7; the match to TRBD2 covers 8 bases. The CDR3 consists of 14 residues. Germline V gene lookup returns CDR1 GTSNPN and CDR2 SVGIG (reference sequence). The V and J ends lost 4 bases and 6 bases, in that order; junction bases with no gene match: 11. The CDR3 reads CAWNPGTSSLEQYF. The CDR3 DNA reads TGTGCCTGGAACCCCGGGACTAGTTCTCTCGAGCAGTACTTC.

This clone occurred a few times. The V call is TRBV29-1, the J call TRBJ2-2; D is ambiguous. This CDR3 has 13 residues. The V end lost 5 bases, the J end lost 6 bases, and 13 bases lay between the germline ends. Looked up from germline, CDR1 is SQVTM and CDR2 is ANQGSEA. DNA of the CDR3: TGCAGCGTTAGCGCTGAGACGTCCGGGGAGCTGTTTTTT. It is translated as CSVSAETSGELFF.

The chain joins TRBV2 to TRBJ1-1; no definite D call. V dropped 1 base and J dropped 10 bases, with 7 bases sitting between them. In germline, CDR1 is SNHLY, CDR2 FYNNEI. The CDR3 contains 11 residues. The CDR3 region has the DNA TGTGCCAGCAGTGAAGGTGAGAGAGCTTTCTTT. Residues: CASSEGERAFF.

This clone has a single count. This chain uses TRBV4-3 with TRBJ2-7; 9 bases are a match to TRBD2. Trimming at V came to 0 bases and at J to 4 bases, leaving 7 bases not matched to a gene. Germline CDR1 reads LGHNA; CDR2 reads YSLEER. The CDR3 totals 16 residues. The CDR3 spells CASSQDRGSGGYEQYF. The CDR3 region has the DNA TGCGCCAGCAGCCAAGATCGTGGTAGCGGGGGTTACGAGCAGTACTTC.

The chain has TRBV5-1 and TRBJ2-1; D is undetermined. This CDR3 is built from 13 residues. Germline V CDR1 and CDR2: SGHRS, YFSETQ. With 5 bases removed from V and 4 bases from J, the gap between germline ends came to 10 bases. CDR3 bases: TGCGCCAGCAGAATGGAACCTTACAATGAGCAGTTCTTC. This sequence encodes CASRMEPYNEQFF. Based on the CDR3 plus reference TRBV5-1 and TRBJ2-1, the full variable domain is KAGVTQTPRYLIKTRGQQVTLSCSPISGHRSVSWYQQTPGQGLQFLFEYFSETQRNKGNFPGRFSGRQFSNSRSEMNVSTLELGDSALYLCASRMEPYNEQFFGPGTRLTVL.

The chain recombines TRBV5-1 with TRBJ1-1; 8 nucleotides line up with TRBD1. V lost 4 bases and J lost 4; bases outside the gene matches: 12. The CDR3 extends over 16 amino acids. Per the germline V gene, CDR1 is SGHRS and CDR2 is YFSETQ. The CDR3 loop is CASSPGQGGGFTEAFF. CDR3 nucleotides: TGCGCCAGCAGCCCCGGACAGGGTGGAGGTTTCACTGAAGCTTTCTTT.

The V gene is TRBV7-9, the J gene TRBJ2-1; 9 nucleotides agree with TRBD2. This CDR3 spans 16 amino acids. The junction had 14 bases not matched to a gene; V was cut back by 7 bases and J by 7 bases. Germline V gene data show CDR1 as SEHNR and CDR2 as FQNEAQ (reference sequence). The CDR3 DNA sequence: TGTGCCAGCACCCCTCCGACTAGCGGACTAGAGAATGAGCAGTTCTTC. Its protein is CASTPPTSGLENEQFF. Full variable domain (rest looked up from reference TRBV7-9 and TRBJ2-1): DTGVSQNPRHKITKRGQNVTFRCDPISEHNRLYWYRQTLGQGPEFLTYFQNEAQLEKSRLLSDRFSAERPKGSFSTLEIQRTEQGDSAMYLCASTPPTSGLENEQFFGPGTRLTVL.